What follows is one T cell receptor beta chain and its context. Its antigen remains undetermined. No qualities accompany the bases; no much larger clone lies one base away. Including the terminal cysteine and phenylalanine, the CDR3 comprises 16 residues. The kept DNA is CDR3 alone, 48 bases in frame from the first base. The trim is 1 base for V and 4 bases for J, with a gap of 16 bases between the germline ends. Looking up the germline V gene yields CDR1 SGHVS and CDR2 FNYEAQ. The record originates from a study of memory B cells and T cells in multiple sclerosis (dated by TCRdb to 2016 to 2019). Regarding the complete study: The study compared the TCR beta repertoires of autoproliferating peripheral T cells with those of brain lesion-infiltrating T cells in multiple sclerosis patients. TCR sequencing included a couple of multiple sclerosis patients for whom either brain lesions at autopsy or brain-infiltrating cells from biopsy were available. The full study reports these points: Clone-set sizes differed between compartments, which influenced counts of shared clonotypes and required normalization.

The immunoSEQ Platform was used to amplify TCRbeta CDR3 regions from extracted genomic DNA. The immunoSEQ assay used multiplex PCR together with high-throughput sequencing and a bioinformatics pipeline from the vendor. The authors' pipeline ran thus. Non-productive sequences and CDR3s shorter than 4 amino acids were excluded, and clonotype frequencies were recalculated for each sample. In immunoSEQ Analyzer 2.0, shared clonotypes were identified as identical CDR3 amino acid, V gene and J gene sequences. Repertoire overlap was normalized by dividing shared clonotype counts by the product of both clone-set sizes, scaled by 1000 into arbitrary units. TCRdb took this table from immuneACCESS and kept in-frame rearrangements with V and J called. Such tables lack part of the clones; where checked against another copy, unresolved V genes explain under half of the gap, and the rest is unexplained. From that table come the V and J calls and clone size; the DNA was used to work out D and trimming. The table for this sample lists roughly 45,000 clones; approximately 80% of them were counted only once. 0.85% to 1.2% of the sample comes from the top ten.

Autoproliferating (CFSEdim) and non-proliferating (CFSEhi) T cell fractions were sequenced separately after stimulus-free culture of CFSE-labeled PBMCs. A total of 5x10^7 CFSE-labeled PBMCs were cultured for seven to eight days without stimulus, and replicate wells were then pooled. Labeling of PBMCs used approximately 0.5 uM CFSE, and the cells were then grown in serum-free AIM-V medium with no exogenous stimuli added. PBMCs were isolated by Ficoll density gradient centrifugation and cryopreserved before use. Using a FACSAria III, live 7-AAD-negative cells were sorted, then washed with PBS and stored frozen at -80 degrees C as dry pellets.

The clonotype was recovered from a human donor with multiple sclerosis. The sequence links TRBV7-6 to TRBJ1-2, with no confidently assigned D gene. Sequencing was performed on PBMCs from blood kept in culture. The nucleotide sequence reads TGTGCCAGCAGCTTAGGTTCGGCCCCCGGTGGCTATGGCTACACCTTC. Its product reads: CASSLGSAPGGYGYTF.